This paragraph reports one T cell receptor (beta chain). Data came from immunoSEQ multiplex PCR; TCRdb stores just in-frame clones and leaves some out. The sample has some 280,000 clones; 89% are singletons. This record belongs to a study of blood T cell repertoires in COVID-19. The receptor was derived from a woman in her thirties or forties who had recovered from COVID-19. The source material was peripheral blood.

The CDR3 nucleotides are TGTGCCAGCAGTGAAGGGGAGGGTTTGAGCAATCAGCCCCAGCATTTT. Translated, it gives CASSEGEGLSNQPQHF. V and J are TRBV2 and TRBJ1-5; no firm D call. CDR1 and CDR2 (germline): SNHLY, FYNNEI. The CDR3 totals 16 residues. V gave up 1 base and J gave up 1 base, with 11 bases separating them.